Listed here is a single T cell receptor beta chain. Its antigen is unknown. The sample comes from a study of cytomegalovirus exposure and HLA in healthy donors. Overall study context: Around 89 million unique TCRs from HLA-typed donors made up an early data release.

The study's findings and limits: Later analysis identified several of the most significant clusters that appeared linked to common viral pathogens. HLA restriction was apparent for most CMV-associated TCR beta chains in a later analysis. An analysis done earlier found most TCR beta V segments productive about 87% or about 30% of the time.

It was with 60 Vbeta and 13 Jbeta primers that the PCR ran. Clones were read by immunoSEQ multiplex PCR, and TCRdb kept only the in-frame ones, dropping some. The sample has 130,000 to 150,000 clones, less than 80% seen once; the top ten hold 8.8%. V was pared by 5 bases and J by 3 bases, with 6 bases of the junction left unmatched. The germline CDR1 and CDR2 sequences are SGHTA and FQGNSA. The CDR3 totals 14 residues. The chain joins TRBV7-2 to TRBJ2-7; the match to TRBD1 covers 8 bases. Input material: PBMCs. The sequence derives from a woman between 45 and 60 years old in good health and CMV-seropositive. The DNA of the CDR3 is TGTGCCAGCAGCGCTCGACAGGGGATCTACGAGCAGTACTTC. This translates into CASSARQGIYEQYF.